Following are 15 T cell receptor beta chains from one sample sequenced in a study of human T cells and chemical hapten exposure. TCRdb independently ran MiXCR on the RACE reads; one entry per CDR3 protein. The repertoire holds about 380,000 distinct CDR3 sequences, with more than 4.5% as singletons. The sample's time point: patch test 1, 2 weeks after DPC sensitization. Treatment reported: therapeutic diphenylcyclopropenone sensitization with weekly scalp DPC. This material consisted of whole blood, taken in connection with sensitization to the hapten diphenylcyclopropenone (DPC). These TCRs come from a woman between 45 and 65 years old with alopecia areata. Some clones in this sample may be carry-over from other donors' samples.

This clonotype was counted between two and nine times. V usage is TRBV12-3 or TRBV12-4 and J usage is TRBJ2-1; possible D gene TRBD2, 5 bases. Between the trimmed V and J ends, which lost 6 bases and 4 bases, there was a span of 19 bases. CDR3 length: 16 residues. Here the CDR3 DNA reads TGTGCCAGCAGCCCCCTCGCGGAGGAGGTTTACAATGAGCAGTTCTTC. Translated: CASSPLAEEVYNEQFF.

The chain recombines TRBV10-3 with TRBJ1-4, with D possibly TRBD1 on 5 matching bases. Between the trimmed V and J ends, which lost 5 bases and 8 bases, there was a span of 12 bases. This CDR3 comprises 13 residues. Germline assignment: CDR1 ENHRY and CDR2 SYGVKD. CDR3 coding DNA: TGTGCCATCAGTCGGGGGGTGGACGAAAAACTGTTTTTT. This gives the protein CAISRGVDEKLFF.

This clonotype was seen repeatedly, ten times or more. The chain joins TRBV20-1 to TRBJ2-1; 8 positions match TRBD2. Trimming removed 0 bases from V and 13 bases from J; junction bases left unmatched: 5. Germline V gives CDR1 DFQATT, CDR2 SNEGSKA (reference sequence). The CDR3 length is 12 residues. CDR3 DNA: TGCAGTGCTAGAGATTCGAGCGGGGGACAGTTCTTC. It translates to CSARDSSGGQFF.

This clonotype occurred many times. The gene calls are TRBV5-1 and TRBJ1-1, with 11 bases that match TRBD1. CDR3 length: 15 residues. Germline V gene sequence: CDR1 SGHRS, CDR2 YFSETQ. The J segment lost 5 bases and the V segment lost 0 bases, leaving 3 bases of the junction unmatched. The CDR3 DNA reads as TGCGCCAGCAGCTTGGGGACAGGGGGCAGGACTGAAGCTTTCTTT. As protein: CASSLGTGGRTEAFF. The complete variable domain, with remaining parts taken from reference TRBV5-1 and TRBJ1-1, reads KAGVTQTPRYLIKTRGQQVTLSCSPISGHRSVSWYQQTPGQGLQFLFEYFSETQRNKGNFPGRFSGRQFSNSRSEMNVSTLELGDSALYLCASSLGTGGRTEAFFGQGTRLTVV.

In this sample, this clonotype turned up many times. V and J are TRBV7-2 and TRBJ2-3, with D tentatively TRBD2 (5 bases). V was shortened by 3 bases and J by 7 bases, with 8 bases between the two germline ends. The V gene's germline CDR1 is SGHTA and CDR2 FQGNSA. The CDR3 loop spans 12 amino acids. The CDR3, as DNA: TGTGCCAGCAGCTTCGGGGAATATACGCAGTATTTT. Amino acids: CASSFGEYTQYF.

This clonotype was observed many times. The genes are TRBV20-1 and TRBJ1-1, with a tentative D call TRBD1 (6 bases). The CDR3 is made up of 14 amino acids. Germline CDR1 and CDR2: DFQATT and SNEGSKA (reference sequence). V was cut by 1 base and J by 1 base, with 10 bases left in between. CDR3 region: CSARVGGPNTEAFF. CDR3 in DNA: TGCAGTGCTAGAGTCGGGGGCCCGAACACTGAAGCTTTCTTT.

This clonotype was seen ten or more times. The chain employs TRBV4-2 and TRBJ2-7; maybe TRBD1 (8 bases). Trimming shortened V by 0 bases and J by 7 bases, and 16 bases separated the two germline ends. The CDR3 consists of 15 residues. Germline CDR1 is LGHNA and CDR2 is YNFKEQ. DNA for the CDR3: TGTGCCAGCAGCCAAGACCCGGACAGGGAGGGTGAGCAGTACTTC. Its translation: CASSQDPDREGEQYF.

CDR3: CASSLFGTEVGEKLFF. CDR3 DNA sequence: TGTGCCAGCAGCTTATTCGGGACAGAAGTAGGAGAAAAACTGTTTTTT. The J gene is TRBJ1-4, the V gene TRBV7-9; the match to TRBD1 covers 7 bases. The CDR3 spans 16 residues. Germline loops: CDR1 SEHNR, CDR2 FQNEAQ (reference sequence). V trimming: 2 bases; J trimming: 8 bases; junction bases outside the gene matches: 11.

This clonotype was recorded many times. This chain links TRBV27 with TRBJ1-2; TRBD1 matches at 7 bases. The germline V gene encodes CDR1 MNHEY and CDR2 SMNVEV (reference sequence). CDR3 length: 15 amino acids. V shed 6 bases and J 6 bases; nucleotides not matched to a gene: 13. CDR3 nucleotides: TGTGCCAGCAGCCCCACACAGGGGATGGTGGATGGCTACACCTTC. It is translated as CASSPTQGMVDGYTF.

This clonotype was found a few times. The chain couples TRBV28 to TRBJ2-7; 7 positions match TRBD1. This CDR3 has 14 residues. Germline lookup yields CDR1 MDHEN and CDR2 SYDVKM. The junction had 1 base not matched to a gene; V was cut back by 1 base and J by 1 base. The CDR3 sequence is CASSLFRGSYEQYF. CDR3 nucleotide sequence: TGTGCCAGCAGTTTATTCAGGGGGTCCTACGAGCAGTACTTC.

This clonotype occurred many times. V and J are TRBV20-1 and TRBJ2-3; 7 bases line up with TRBD1. CDR3 size: 12 residues. Germline loops: CDR1 DFQATT, CDR2 SNEGSKA (reference sequence). Unmatched junction bases numbered 3, after V lost 6 bases and J lost 3 bases. In DNA form, the CDR3 reads TGCAGTGCAACAGGGGATACAGATACGCAGTATTTT. Its translation: CSATGDTDTQYF.

This clonotype was detected ten times or more. This sequence joins TRBV25-1 and TRBJ2-5, with 9 bases lining up with TRBD2. The CDR3 sequence is 15 residues long. Looked up from germline, CDR1 is MGHDK and CDR2 is SYGVNS. With V trimmed by 4 bases and J by 4 bases, 7 bases remained unmatched. CDR3 sequence reads: CASSAPVSGGETQYF. Written as DNA, the CDR3 is TGTGCCAGCAGTGCCCCGGTTAGCGGGGGAGAGACCCAGTACTTC.

This clonotype was seen more than once but under ten times. V and J are TRBV5-1 and TRBJ2-5; D unresolved. CDR1 SGHRS and CDR2 YFSETQ come from the germline V gene. V lost 1 base and J lost 2, with 9 bases in between. CDR3 length: 14 amino acids. The CDR3 DNA sequence: TGCGCCAGCAGCTTGAATGGCGGTCAAGAGACCCAGTACTTC. Protein: CASSLNGGQETQYF.

This clonotype has ten or more counts. V is TRBV9 and J is TRBJ1-6, with D perhaps TRBD1 (5 bases). There are 13 residues in the CDR3. V shed 0 bases and J shed 15 bases, with 13 bases lying between them. Germline V gives CDR1 SGDLS, CDR2 YYNGEE. As DNA, the CDR3 is TGTGCCAGCAGCGTAGAAGCCTCCAGGGTCCTCCACTTT. This translates into CASSVEASRVLHF.

This clonotype was seen many times. The CDR3 loop is CASSPVAGQGYEAFF. In DNA, the CDR3 is TGTGCCAGCAGCCCAGTAGCGGGACAGGGGTATGAAGCTTTCTTT. The chain carries TRBV7-2 and TRBJ1-1, with 10 bases matching TRBD1. Germline trimming cut 5 bases from V and 7 bases from J; bases unmatched to any gene: 10. Germline lookup yields CDR1 SGHTA and CDR2 FQGNSA. The CDR3 has 15 residues. Combining the CDR3 with reference TRBV7-2 and TRBJ1-1 gives the whole variable domain GAGVSQSPSNKVTEKGKDVELRCDPISGHTALYWYRQSLGQGLEFLIYFQGNSAPDKSGLPSDRFSAERTGGSVSTLTIQRTQQEDSAVYLCASSPVAGQGYEAFFGQGTRLTVV.